The next 14 T cell receptor beta chains were all read from a single sample in a study of blood T cell repertoires in COVID-19. Generated by immunoSEQ multiplex PCR, the TCRdb table keeps only in-frame clones and is missing some. The sample carries about 80,000 clones, roughly 91% recorded once. The sample comprised peripheral blood. The receptors were gathered from a woman aged 45-60 years in a cohort sampled during active COVID-19.

V is TRBV29-1 and J is TRBJ2-7, with 7 bases that match TRBD2. The CDR3 sequence is 14 residues long. CDR1 and CDR2 from the germline V gene are SQVTM and ANQGSEA. Unmatched junction bases numbered 14, after V lost 5 bases and J lost 7 bases. This CDR3 is CSVIGGSLTGEQYF. As DNA, the CDR3 is TGCAGCGTTATCGGCGGGAGCCTAACTGGGGAGCAGTACTTC.

The chain couples TRBV2 to TRBJ2-2; D might be TRBD1 (6 bases). The length of the CDR3 is 15 residues. V shed 0 bases and J shed 9 bases, with 14 bases lying between them. The germline V gene has CDR1 SNHLY and CDR2 FYNNEI. CDR3 sequence (DNA): TGTGCCAGCAGTGAAGCGCTTAGGACAGCTCGGGAGCTGTTTTTT. Translated, it gives CASSEALRTARELFF.

This chain uses TRBV5-1 with TRBJ2-2; 11 positions match TRBD2. This CDR3 region has 15 residues. The trim removed 3 bases at V and 8 bases at J, leaving 6 bases unmatched. Germline lookup yields CDR1 SGHRS and CDR2 YFSETQ. The CDR3 is CASSSTSGSFGELFF. CDR3 nucleotide sequence: TGCGCCAGCAGCTCCACTAGCGGGAGTTTTGGGGAGCTGTTTTTT.

The chain couples TRBV6-5 to TRBJ1-1; TRBD1 is a possible D gene (6 bases). Trimming shortened V by 5 bases and J by 2 bases, and 12 bases separated the two germline ends. This CDR3 is 14 amino acids long. Germline loops: CDR1 MNHEY, CDR2 SVGAGI. In DNA, the CDR3 is TGTGCCAGCAGTAGACAGGATAGAAACACTGAAGCTTTCTTT. This encodes CASSRQDRNTEAFF.

This clone has just one count. The rearrangement joins TRBV19 to TRBJ1-3; D gene unclear. The CDR3 is 17 residues long. Trimming removed 5 bases at V and 3 bases at J, with 20 bases between. CDR1 and CDR2 (germline): LNHDA, SQIVND (reference sequence). The CDR3 reads CASSLARGLKYGNTIYF. DNA for the CDR3: TGTGCCAGTAGTCTGGCCAGAGGATTGAAGTATGGAAACACCATATATTTT.

The J gene is TRBJ2-7, the V gene TRBV19; 9 bases line up with TRBD1. Germline V gene data show CDR1 as LNHDA and CDR2 as SQIVND (reference sequence). With V trimmed by 4 bases and J by 4 bases, 5 bases remained unmatched. The CDR3 runs 14 residues. This CDR3 reads CASSTGTGTYEQYF. The CDR3 DNA sequence: TGTGCCAGTAGTACCGGGACAGGGACTTACGAGCAGTACTTC.

The chain combines TRBV15 with TRBJ1-1; the D gene is possibly TRBD1 (5 bases). CDR1 and CDR2 from the germline V gene are LNHNV and YYDKDF (reference sequence). The CDR3 has 14 amino acids. Trimming left V 1 base short and J 3 bases short, with 9 bases between. The DNA for the CDR3 is TGTGCCACCAGCAGAGGTGACAGCCACACTGAAGCTTTCTTT. Protein: CATSRGDSHTEAFF.

This CDR3 reads CASSYSGETQYF. CDR3 coding DNA: TGTGCCAGCAGTTACTCCGGGGAGACCCAGTACTTC. V gene TRBV6-2 or TRBV6-3 combines with J gene TRBJ2-5, with unresolved D. The germline CDR1 and CDR2 sequences are MNHEY and SVGEGT. The CDR3 runs 12 residues. Deletions cut 0 bases from V and 5 bases from J, with 4 bases between.

The sample holds one count of this clone. The chain employs TRBV28 and TRBJ1-5; D remains ambiguous. This CDR3 has 12 residues. V dropped 6 bases and J dropped 7 bases, with 10 bases sitting between them. The germline CDR1 and CDR2 sequences are MDHEN and SYDVKM. The CDR3 region has the DNA TGTGCCAGCAGGGATCCGGGACAGCCCCAGCATTTT. Its translation is CASRDPGQPQHF.

The chain couples TRBV6-5 to TRBJ2-1, with D tentatively TRBD2 (6 bases). This CDR3 has 16 amino acids. The germline CDR1 and CDR2 sequences are MNHEY and SVGAGI. V was shortened by 2 bases and J by 12 bases, with 23 bases between the two germline ends. CDR3 in amino acids: CASSYVVGGYIMSQFF. DNA of the CDR3: TGTGCCAGCAGTTACGTTGTGGGAGGCTACATCATGTCGCAGTTCTTC.

The J gene is TRBJ2-3, the V gene TRBV28; D might be TRBD2 (7 bases). The CDR3 has 17 amino acids. In germline, CDR1 is MDHEN, CDR2 SYDVKM. V lost 1 base, J lost 0 bases, and 14 bases lay in between. The CDR3: CASSLLGGGLSTDTQYF. The CDR3 coding sequence is TGTGCCAGCAGTTTATTGGGCGGGGGCTTGAGCACAGATACGCAGTATTTT.

The chain combines TRBV12-1 with TRBJ2-7; the DNA was not used to check the table's D call, TRBD2. TRBV12-1 is labeled a pseudogene. The CDR3 covers 16 residues. CDR3 sequence reads: CASSFSFRRVRYEQYF. The DNA for the CDR3 is TGTGCCAGCAGCTTTTCCTTCAGGAGGGTAAGGTACGAGCAGTACTTC.

This chain joins TRBV5-1 and TRBJ2-5; 9 bases align to TRBD2. The CDR3 spans 15 residues. J gave up 3 bases and V 0 bases, and 3 bases lay outside the gene matches. Germline lookup yields CDR1 SGHRS and CDR2 YFSETQ. Here the CDR3 reads CASSLGLAGKETQYF. CDR3 sequence (DNA): TGCGCCAGCAGCTTGGGTCTAGCGGGGAAAGAGACCCAGTACTTC.

J is TRBJ2-6 and V is TRBV28, with 12 bases fitting TRBD1. This CDR3 comprises 17 residues. After removal of 1 base from V and 14 bases from J, the junction contained 12 bases not matched to a gene. From germline, CDR1 is MDHEN and CDR2 SYDVKM. CDR3 region: CASSLSTGTGGRYFLTF. CDR3 in DNA: TGTGCCAGCAGTTTATCAACCGGGACAGGGGGCCGTTACTTCCTGACTTTC.